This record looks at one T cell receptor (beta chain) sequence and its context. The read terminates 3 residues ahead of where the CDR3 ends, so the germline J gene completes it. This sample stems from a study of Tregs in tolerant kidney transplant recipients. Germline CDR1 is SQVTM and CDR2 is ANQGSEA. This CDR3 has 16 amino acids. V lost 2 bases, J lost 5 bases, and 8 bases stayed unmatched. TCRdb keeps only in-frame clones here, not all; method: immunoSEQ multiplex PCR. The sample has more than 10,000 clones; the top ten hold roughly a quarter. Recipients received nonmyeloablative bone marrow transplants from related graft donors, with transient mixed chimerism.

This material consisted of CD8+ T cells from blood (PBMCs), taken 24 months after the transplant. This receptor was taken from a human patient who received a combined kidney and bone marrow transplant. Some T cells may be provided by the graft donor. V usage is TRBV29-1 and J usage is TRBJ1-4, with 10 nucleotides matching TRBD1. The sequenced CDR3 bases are TGCAGCGTTGAAATGGGACAGGGGTTTCAGAATGAAAAA. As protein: CSVEMGQGFQNEK. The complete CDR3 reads CSVEMGQGFQNEKLFF.